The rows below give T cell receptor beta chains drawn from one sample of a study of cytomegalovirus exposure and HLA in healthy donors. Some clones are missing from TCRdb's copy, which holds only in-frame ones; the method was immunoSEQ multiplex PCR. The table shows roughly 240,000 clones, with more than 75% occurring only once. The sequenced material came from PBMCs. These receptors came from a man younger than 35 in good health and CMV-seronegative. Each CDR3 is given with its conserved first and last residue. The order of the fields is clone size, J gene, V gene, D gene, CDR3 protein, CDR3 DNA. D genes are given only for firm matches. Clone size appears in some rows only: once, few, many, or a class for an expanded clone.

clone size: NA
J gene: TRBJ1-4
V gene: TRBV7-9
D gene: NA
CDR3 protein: CASSLQTGRWEKLFF
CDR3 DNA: TGTGCCAGCAGCCTTCAAACAGGGAGATGGGAAAAACTGTTTTTT

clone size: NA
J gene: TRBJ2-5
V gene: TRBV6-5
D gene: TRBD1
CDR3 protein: CASSYSPGQGLFSQYF
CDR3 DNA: TGTGCCAGCAGTTACTCCCCGGGACAGGGTTTATTTTCCCAGTACTTC

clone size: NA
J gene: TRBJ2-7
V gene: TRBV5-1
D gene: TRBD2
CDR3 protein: CASSLASGSYEQYF
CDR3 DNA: TGCGCCAGCAGCTTGGCTAGCGGCTCCTACGAGCAGTACTTC

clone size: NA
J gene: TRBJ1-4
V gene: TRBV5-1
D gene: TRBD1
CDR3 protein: CASSNSGTGDFGATNEKLFF
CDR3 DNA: TGCGCCAGCAGCAATTCCGGGACAGGGGACTTTGGGGCAACTAATGAAAAACTGTTTTTT

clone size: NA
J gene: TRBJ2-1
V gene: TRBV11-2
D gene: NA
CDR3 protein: CASSLDRGGRSYNEQFF
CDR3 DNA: TGTGCCAGCAGCTTAGATAGGGGGGGGAGGTCCTACAATGAGCAGTTCTTC

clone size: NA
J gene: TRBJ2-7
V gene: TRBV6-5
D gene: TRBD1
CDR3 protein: CASSYVQGATYEQYF
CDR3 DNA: TGTGCCAGCAGTTACGTCCAGGGGGCTACCTACGAGCAGTACTTC

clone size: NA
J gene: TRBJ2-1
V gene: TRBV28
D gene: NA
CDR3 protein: CASRTIGGAFYNEQFF
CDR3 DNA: TGTGCCAGCAGAACCATAGGGGGGGCCTTCTACAATGAGCAGTTCTTC

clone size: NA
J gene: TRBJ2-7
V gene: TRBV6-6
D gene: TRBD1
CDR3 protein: CASSSNTRGLYEQYF
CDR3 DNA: TGTGCCAGCAGTTCCAATACCAGGGGGCTTTACGAGCAGTACTTC

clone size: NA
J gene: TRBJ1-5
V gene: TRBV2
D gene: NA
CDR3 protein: CASSAESNQPQHF
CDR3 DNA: TGTGCCAGCAGTGCAGAAAGCAATCAGCCCCAGCATTTT

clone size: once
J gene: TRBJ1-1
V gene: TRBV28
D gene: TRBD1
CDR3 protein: CASSRPGTGVPGTEAFF
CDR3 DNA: TGTGCCAGCAGCCGTCCCGGGACAGGGGTACCGGGCACTGAAGCTTTCTTT

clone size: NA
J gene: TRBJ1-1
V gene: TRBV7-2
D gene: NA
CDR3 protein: CASSLVGDSAYTEAFF
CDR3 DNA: TGTGCCAGCAGCTTAGTAGGCGACAGTGCATATACTGAAGCTTTCTTT

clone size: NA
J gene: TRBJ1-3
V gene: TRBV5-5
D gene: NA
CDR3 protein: CASSSQGMGNTIYF
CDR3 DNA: TGTGCCAGCAGCTCACAGGGAATGGGAAACACCATATATTTT

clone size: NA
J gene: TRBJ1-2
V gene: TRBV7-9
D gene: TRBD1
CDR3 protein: CASSARQGVVGYTF
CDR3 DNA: TGTGCCAGCAGCGCCCGACAGGGAGTCGTCGGCTACACCTTC

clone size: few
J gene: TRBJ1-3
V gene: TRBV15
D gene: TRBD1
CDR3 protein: CAIGQGTNTIYF
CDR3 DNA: TGTGCCATTGGACAGGGGACAAACACCATATATTTT

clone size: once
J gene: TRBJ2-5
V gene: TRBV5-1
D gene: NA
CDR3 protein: CASSLGNSGPETQYF
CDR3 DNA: TGCGCCAGCAGCTTGGGTAATAGCGGACCAGAGACCCAGTACTTC

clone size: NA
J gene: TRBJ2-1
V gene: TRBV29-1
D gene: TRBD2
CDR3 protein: CSVENGLAGSEQFF
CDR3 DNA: TGCAGCGTTGAAAATGGTCTAGCGGGAAGTGAGCAGTTCTTC

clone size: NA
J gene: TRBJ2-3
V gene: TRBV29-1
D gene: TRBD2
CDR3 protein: CSVEEAGGGDTQYF
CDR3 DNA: TGCAGCGTTGAAGAGGCGGGGGGCGGAGATACGCAGTATTTT

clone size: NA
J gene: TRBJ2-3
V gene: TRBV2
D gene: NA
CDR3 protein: CASSRGSERDTQYF
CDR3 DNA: TGTGCCAGCTCTCGTGGTAGCGAACGAGATACGCAGTATTTT

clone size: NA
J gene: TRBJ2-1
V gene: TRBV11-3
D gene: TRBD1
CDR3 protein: CASSFQGQGAVNEQFF
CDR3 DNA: TGTGCCAGCAGCTTCCAGGGACAGGGGGCGGTCAATGAGCAGTTCTTC

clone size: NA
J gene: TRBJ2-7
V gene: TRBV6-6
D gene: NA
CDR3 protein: CASRTHRYEQYF
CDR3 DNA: TGTGCCAGCAGGACCCACAGATACGAGCAGTACTTC

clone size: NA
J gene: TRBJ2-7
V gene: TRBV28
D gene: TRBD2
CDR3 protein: CASSSLAGGPYEQYF
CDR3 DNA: TGTGCCAGCAGTTCTCTAGCGGGAGGGCCCTACGAGCAGTACTTC

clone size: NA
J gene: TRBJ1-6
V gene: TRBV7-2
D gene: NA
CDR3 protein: CASSLGTVYSPLHF
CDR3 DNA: TGTGCCAGCAGCTTAGGGACAGTGTATTCACCCCTCCACTTT

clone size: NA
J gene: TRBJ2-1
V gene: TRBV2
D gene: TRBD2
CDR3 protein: CARLTSGARSNEQFF
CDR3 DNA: TGTGCCAGGTTGACTAGCGGGGCCAGGTCGAATGAGCAGTTCTTC

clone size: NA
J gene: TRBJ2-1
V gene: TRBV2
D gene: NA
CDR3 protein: CASSEVGLGYNEQFF
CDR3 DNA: TGTGCCAGCAGTGAAGTCGGACTGGGATACAATGAGCAGTTCTTC

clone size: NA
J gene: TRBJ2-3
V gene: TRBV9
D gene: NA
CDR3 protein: CASSPVAARDTQYF
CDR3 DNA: TGTGCCAGCAGCCCCGTGGCGGCCAGAGATACGCAGTATTTT

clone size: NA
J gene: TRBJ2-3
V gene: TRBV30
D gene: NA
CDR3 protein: CAWTSGTSTDTQYF
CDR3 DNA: TGTGCCTGGACGTCCGGGACTAGCACAGATACGCAGTATTTT

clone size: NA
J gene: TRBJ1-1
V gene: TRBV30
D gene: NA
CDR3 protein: CAWSVLGGRITEAFF
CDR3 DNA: TGTGCCTGGAGTGTCCTGGGAGGGAGGATCACTGAAGCTTTCTTT

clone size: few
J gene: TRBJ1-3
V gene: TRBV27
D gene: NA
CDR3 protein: CASSFSGTGNTIYF
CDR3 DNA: TGTGCCAGCAGTTTTTCGGGGACTGGAAACACCATATATTTT

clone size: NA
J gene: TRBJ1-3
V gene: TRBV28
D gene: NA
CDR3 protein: CASSLYGGNTIYF
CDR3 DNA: TGTGCCAGCAGTTTATACGGGGGAAACACCATATATTTT

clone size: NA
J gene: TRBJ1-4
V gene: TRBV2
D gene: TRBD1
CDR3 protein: CASSKEARGREKLFF
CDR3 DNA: TGTGCCAGCAGTAAGGAGGCCAGGGGGCGTGAAAAACTGTTTTTT

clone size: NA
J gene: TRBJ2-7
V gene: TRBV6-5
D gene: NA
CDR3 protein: CASSYGTGLFYEQYF
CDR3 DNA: TGTGCCAGCAGTTACGGAACTGGACTTTTCTACGAGCAGTACTTC

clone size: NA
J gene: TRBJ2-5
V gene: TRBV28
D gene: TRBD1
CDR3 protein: CASRGTGFLETQYF
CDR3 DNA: TGTGCCAGCAGGGGGACAGGGTTCCTAGAGACCCAGTACTTC

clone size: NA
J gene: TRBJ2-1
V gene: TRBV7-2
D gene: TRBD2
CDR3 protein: CASSLSGSGSEQFF
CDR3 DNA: TGTGCCAGCAGCTTAAGCGGGAGCGGAAGTGAGCAGTTCTTC

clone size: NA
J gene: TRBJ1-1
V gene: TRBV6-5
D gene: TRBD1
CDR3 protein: CASITSDRADTEAFF
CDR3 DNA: TGTGCCAGCATTACGTCGGACAGGGCGGACACTGAAGCTTTCTTT

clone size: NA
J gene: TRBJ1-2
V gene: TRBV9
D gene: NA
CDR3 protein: CASSVNTEDYGYTF
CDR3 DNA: TGTGCCAGCAGCGTCAATACAGAAGACTATGGCTACACCTTC

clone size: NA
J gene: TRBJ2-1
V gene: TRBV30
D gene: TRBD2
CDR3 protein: CAWSRVAGVNEQFF
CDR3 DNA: TGTGCCTGGAGTAGGGTAGCGGGAGTCAATGAGCAGTTCTTC

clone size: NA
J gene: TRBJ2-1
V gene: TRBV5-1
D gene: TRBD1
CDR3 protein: CATGDSSKGDEQFF
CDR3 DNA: TGCGCCACAGGGGACAGTTCTAAAGGGGATGAGCAGTTCTTC